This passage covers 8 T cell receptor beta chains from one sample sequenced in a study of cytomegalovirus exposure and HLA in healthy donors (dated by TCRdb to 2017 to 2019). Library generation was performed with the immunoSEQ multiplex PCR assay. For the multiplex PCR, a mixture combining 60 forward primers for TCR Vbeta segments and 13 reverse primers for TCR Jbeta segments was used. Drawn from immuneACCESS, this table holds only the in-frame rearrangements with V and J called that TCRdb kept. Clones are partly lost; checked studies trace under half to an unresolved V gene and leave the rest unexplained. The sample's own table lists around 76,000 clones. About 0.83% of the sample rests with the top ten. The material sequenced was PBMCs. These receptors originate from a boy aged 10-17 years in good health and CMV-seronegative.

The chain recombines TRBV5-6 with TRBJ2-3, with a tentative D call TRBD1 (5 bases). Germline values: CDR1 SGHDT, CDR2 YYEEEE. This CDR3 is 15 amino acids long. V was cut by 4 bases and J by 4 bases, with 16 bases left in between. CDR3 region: CASSPPRGRADTQYF. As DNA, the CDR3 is TGTGCCAGCAGCCCCCCAAGGGGCCGGGCAGATACGCAGTATTTT.

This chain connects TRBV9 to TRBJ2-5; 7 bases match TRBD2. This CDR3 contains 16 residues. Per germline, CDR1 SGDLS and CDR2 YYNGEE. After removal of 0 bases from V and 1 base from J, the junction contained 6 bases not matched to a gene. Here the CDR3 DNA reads TGTGCCAGCAGCGTAGTTCCTAGCGGACCCCAAGAGACCCAGTACTTC. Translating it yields CASSVVPSGPQETQYF.

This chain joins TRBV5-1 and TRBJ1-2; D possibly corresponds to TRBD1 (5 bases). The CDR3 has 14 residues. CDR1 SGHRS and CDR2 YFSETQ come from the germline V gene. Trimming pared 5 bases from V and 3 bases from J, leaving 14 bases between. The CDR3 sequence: CASRGGLGDYGYTF. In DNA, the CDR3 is TGCGCCAGCAGGGGAGGCCTGGGGGACTATGGCTACACCTTC. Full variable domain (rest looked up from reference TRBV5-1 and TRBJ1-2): KAGVTQTPRYLIKTRGQQVTLSCSPISGHRSVSWYQQTPGQGLQFLFEYFSETQRNKGNFPGRFSGRQFSNSRSEMNVSTLELGDSALYLCASRGGLGDYGYTFGSGTRLTVV.

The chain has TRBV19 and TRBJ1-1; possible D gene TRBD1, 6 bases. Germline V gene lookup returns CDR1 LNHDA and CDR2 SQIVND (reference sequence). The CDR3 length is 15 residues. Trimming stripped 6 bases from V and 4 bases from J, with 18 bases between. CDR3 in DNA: TGTGCCAGTAGCCCGGGGGGGGCAGGGGCCACTGAAGCTTTCTTT. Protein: CASSPGGAGATEAFF.

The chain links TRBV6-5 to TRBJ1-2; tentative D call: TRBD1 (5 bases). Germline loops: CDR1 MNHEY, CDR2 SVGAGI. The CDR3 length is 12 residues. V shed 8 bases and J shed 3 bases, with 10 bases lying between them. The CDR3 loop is CASRRGDYGYTF. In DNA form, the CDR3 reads TGTGCCAGCCGGCGGGGGGACTATGGCTACACCTTC.

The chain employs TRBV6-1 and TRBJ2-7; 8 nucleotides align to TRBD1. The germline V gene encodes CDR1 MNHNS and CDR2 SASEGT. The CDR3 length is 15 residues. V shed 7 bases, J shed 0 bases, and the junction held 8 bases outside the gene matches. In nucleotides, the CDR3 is TGTGCCAGCAAGGGACAGGCCTTCCTCTCCTACGAGCAGTACTTC. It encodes CASKGQAFLSYEQYF.

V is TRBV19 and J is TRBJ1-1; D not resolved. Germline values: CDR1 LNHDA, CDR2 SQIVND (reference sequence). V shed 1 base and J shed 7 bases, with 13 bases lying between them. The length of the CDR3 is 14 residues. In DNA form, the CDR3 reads TGTGCCAGTAGTATAGCACCGGGTGCGGGTGAAGCTTTCTTT. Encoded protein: CASSIAPGAGEAFF.

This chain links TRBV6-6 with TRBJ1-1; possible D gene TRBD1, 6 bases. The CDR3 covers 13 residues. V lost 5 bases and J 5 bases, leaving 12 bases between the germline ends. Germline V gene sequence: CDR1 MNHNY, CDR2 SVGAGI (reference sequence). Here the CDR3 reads CASSPTGWTEAFF. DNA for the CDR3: TGTGCCAGCAGTCCTACAGGGTGGACTGAAGCTTTCTTT.